This T cell receptor (beta chain) was captured by sequencing in a study of early T cells in non-severe SARS-CoV-2 infection. This clonotype was seen a handful of times. MiXCR was run by TCRdb on the 5' RACE reads, yielding one entry per CDR3 protein. Here the sample spans around 40,000 distinct CDR3 sequences, roughly a tenth being singletons. Trimming removed 10 bases at V and 0 bases at J, with 13 bases between. CDR1 and CDR2 from the germline V gene are ENHRY and SYGVKD. The CDR3 length is 15 residues. The receptor was derived from an adult who was a healthcare worker with PCR-confirmed SARS-CoV-2 infection or an uninfected control (not recorded which). The sequenced material came from whole blood. The chain employs TRBV10-3 and TRBJ1-6, with unresolved D. The CDR3 DNA sequence: TGTGCCACACACGTTGAGAGCTCCTATAATTCACCCCTCCACTTT. It translates to CATHVESSYNSPLHF.